Following are 30 T cell receptor beta chains from one sample sequenced in a study of beta chain features in type 1 diabetes (dated by TCRdb to the late 2010s). The library was built by means of the immunoSEQ multiplex PCR assay. The High Capacity cDNA Reverse Transcription Kit was used to reverse transcribe all of the isolated RNA, meaning that expressed TCRB transcripts were what got sequenced. The source is immuneACCESS, and TCRdb retained only in-frame sequences with V and J called. Part of the clones is not carried over; for the studies checked, unresolved V genes explain less than half of this, and the remainder is unexplained. The sample contains around 500,000 clones, roughly 11% of them found a single time. Roughly 0.046% of the sample comes from the top ten. Sequencing was carried out using naive CD4+ T cells from blood. The sample's cell subset or site label, decoded: true naive CD4+ T cells. These receptors were taken from a woman aged 18-29 years in good health.

V is TRBV29-1 and J is TRBJ2-1, with TRBD1 identical over 10 bases. V lost 7 bases to trimming and J lost 3 bases; unmatched junction nucleotides: 12. This CDR3 comprises 16 residues. Germline lookup yields CDR1 SQVTM and CDR2 ANQGSEA. The chain's CDR3 is CSGALPGTGDYNEQFF. The DNA for the CDR3 is TGCAGCGGTGCTCTCCCCGGGACAGGGGACTACAATGAGCAGTTCTTC.

This clone showed up just a few times. J is TRBJ2-1 and V is TRBV6-6; 9 nucleotides align to TRBD2. CDR3 size: 14 residues. The germline V gene encodes CDR1 MNHNY and CDR2 SVGAGI (reference sequence). Trimming took 11 bases from V and 7 from J; bases not matched to a gene: 12. The CDR3 region is CAGSGGSGSNEQFF. In DNA form, the CDR3 reads TGTGCCGGAAGTGGGGGTAGCGGGAGTAATGAGCAGTTCTTC.

CDR3 nucleotide sequence: TGTGCCAGCAGCCCCCAAGCAGATACGCAGTATTTT. This translates into CASSPQADTQYF. The chain links TRBV7-2 to TRBJ2-3; unclear D gene. CDR3 size: 12 residues. V was cut by 5 bases and J by 4 bases, with 7 bases left in between. Germline CDR1 reads SGHTA; CDR2 reads FQGNSA.

This clone was seen only a few times. The chain employs TRBV7-9 and TRBJ2-7; D uncertain. Germline V gene data show CDR1 as SEHNR and CDR2 as FQNEAQ (reference sequence). The CDR3 covers 13 residues. V gave up 1 base and J gave up 6 bases, with 10 bases separating them. CDR3 sequence: CASSLVSGTEQYF. The CDR3 nucleotides read TGTGCCAGCAGCTTAGTATCAGGAACCGAGCAGTACTTC.

This clone turned up a few times. V is TRBV2 and J is TRBJ1-6; D possibly corresponds to TRBD1 (5 bases). With 6 bases removed from V and 5 bases from J, the gap between germline ends came to 14 bases. Germline CDR1 and CDR2: SNHLY and FYNNEI. This CDR3 contains 15 residues. CDR3 loop: CASRGRVLHNSPLHF. DNA of the CDR3: TGTGCCAGCAGGGGCAGGGTATTGCATAATTCACCCCTCCACTTT.

This clone occurred a few times. In DNA, the CDR3 is TGTGCCAGCTCACGCCGGGGGACCCCTAGGACATCCTCCTACAATGAGCAGTTCTTC. It codes for CASSRRGTPRTSSYNEQFF. The chain is built from TRBV18 and TRBJ2-1, with D possibly being TRBD2 (6 bases). Per germline, CDR1 KGHSH and CDR2 LQKENI. Trimming took off 4 bases at V and 0 bases at J, with 22 bases between the two ends. The CDR3 has 19 amino acids.

This clone has more than one count but fewer than ten. The chain couples TRBV28 to TRBJ2-3, with 8 bases lining up with TRBD1. Per germline, CDR1 MDHEN and CDR2 SYDVKM. V shed 11 bases and J 1 base; nucleotides not matched to a gene: 8. The CDR3 runs 14 residues. The CDR3 DNA follows: TGTGCCGGAAACAGGGGGACGGGCACAGATACGCAGTATTTT. Translation: CAGNRGTGTDTQYF.

This clone turned up a few times. The CDR3 nucleotides read TGTGCCAGCAGTGTAGTGTCCAGCTCCTACGAGCAGTACGTC. Translation gives CASSVVSSSYEQYV. This chain connects TRBV6-1 to TRBJ2-7; no reliable D call. There are 14 residues in the CDR3. Trimming removed 4 bases from V and 0 bases from J, with 10 bases in between. CDR1 is MNHNS and CDR2 is SASEGT in the germline V gene.

This clone was counted a few times. The chain is built from TRBV12-5 and TRBJ2-1; weak D call: TRBD1 (5 bases). CDR1 is LGHNT and CDR2 is FRNRAP in the germline V gene. With 5 bases removed from V and 5 bases from J, the gap between germline ends came to 10 bases. This CDR3 spans 13 amino acids. This CDR3 reads CASGPDKHNEQFF. CDR3 sequence (DNA): TGTGCTAGTGGTCCGGACAAGCACAATGAGCAGTTCTTC.

There are a few counts of this clone. The sample contains more than one DNA sequence encoding this CDR3. V gene TRBV6-4 combines with J gene TRBJ2-3; D is uncertain. The CDR3 consists of 12 residues. V dropped 0 bases and J dropped 5 bases, with 3 bases sitting between them. Germline lookup yields CDR1 MRHNA and CDR2 SNTAGT. CDR3 in DNA: TGTGCCAGCAGTGACTCAGGAGATACGCAGTATTTT. Amino acids: CASSDSGDTQYF.

Only a few counts were recorded for this clone. Other nucleotide sequences from this sample produce the same CDR3. V and J are TRBV28 and TRBJ2-7, with D perhaps matching TRBD1 (6 bases). The CDR3 covers 12 residues. Trimming left V 5 bases short and J 4 bases short, with 9 bases between. The germline V gene has CDR1 MDHEN and CDR2 SYDVKM. CDR3 sequence reads: CASSSTGYEQYV. The CDR3 DNA follows: TGTGCCAGCAGTAGTACAGGGTACGAGCAGTACGTC.

This clone was detected a few times. The chain joins TRBV6-6 to TRBJ1-1; TRBD1 is a possible D gene (6 bases). This CDR3 region has 13 residues. Germline V gene data show CDR1 as MNHNY and CDR2 as SVGAGI (reference sequence). Trimming pared 5 bases from V and 4 bases from J, leaving 11 bases between. CDR3 region: CASSPRGFTEAFF. The CDR3 DNA is TGTGCCAGCAGTCCCAGGGGTTTCACTGAAGCTTTCTTT.

The genes are TRBV7-2 and TRBJ2-1; D uncertain. V gave up 1 base and J gave up 10 bases, with 8 bases separating them. The germline CDR1 and CDR2 sequences are SGHTA and FQGNSA. The CDR3 covers 12 residues. Written as DNA, the CDR3 is TGTGCCAGCAGCTTAGATGGAAGAGAGCAGTTCTTC. It codes for CASSLDGREQFF.

The rearrangement links TRBV7-9 to TRBJ2-1; the D is unclear. CDR1 and CDR2 (germline): SEHNR, FQNEAQ (reference sequence). V gave up 2 bases and J gave up 8 bases, with 16 bases separating them. The CDR3 loop spans 15 amino acids. Here the CDR3 reads CASSLKMVKTDEQFF. The CDR3 DNA sequence: TGTGCCAGCAGCTTAAAAATGGTTAAGACGGATGAGCAGTTCTTC.

This rearrangement joins TRBV7-9 to TRBJ2-2, with no clear D. The CDR3 is 14 residues long. The V end was cut by 3 bases, the J end by 6 bases, with 11 bases between. The germline gives CDR1 SEHNR, CDR2 FQNEAQ (reference sequence). This chain's CDR3 is CASSFFSPAGELFF. CDR3 DNA sequence: TGTGCCAGCAGCTTTTTTTCCCCGGCCGGGGAGCTGTTTTTT.

V and J are TRBV5-1 and TRBJ2-1, with 7 bases lining up with TRBD2. The junction had 9 bases not matched to a gene; V was cut back by 3 bases and J by 9 bases. This CDR3 has 14 residues. CDR1 and CDR2 (germline): SGHRS, YFSETQ. The CDR3 sequence is CASSSITREGEQFF. The CDR3, as DNA: TGCGCCAGCAGCTCTATTACCAGGGAGGGTGAGCAGTTCTTC.

Points on this clone: This same CDR3 is encoded by further DNA sequences in the sample. The chain combines TRBV18 with TRBJ1-4; 9 positions agree with TRBD1. V lost 6 bases, J lost 8 bases, and 7 bases stayed unmatched. Germline CDR1 reads KGHSH; CDR2 reads LQKENI. CDR3 length equals 14 residues. The CDR3 reads CASSPGTGSEKLFF. In DNA, the CDR3 is TGTGCCAGCTCCCCTGGGACAGGGAGCGAAAAACTGTTTTTT.

The chain is built from TRBV29-1 and TRBJ2-3, with unresolved D. CDR1 is SQVTM, CDR2 ANQGSEA, per germline. This CDR3 comprises 14 residues. Trimming took off 6 bases at V and 0 bases at J, with 13 bases between the two ends. The CDR3 loop is CSVMRLSSTDTQYF. In nucleotides, the CDR3 is TGCAGCGTAATGAGGCTGTCTAGCACAGATACGCAGTATTTT.

There are a few counts of this clone. This sequence joins TRBV4-3 and TRBJ1-2; possibly TRBD1 for D (5 bases). Germline V gives CDR1 LGHNA, CDR2 YSLEER. Trimming left V 0 bases short and J 5 bases short, with 13 bases between. This CDR3 contains 15 residues. CDR3 residues: CASSQENRRRYGYTF. In DNA, the CDR3 is TGCGCCAGCAGCCAAGAAAACAGGCGGCGTTATGGCTACACCTTC.

The chain links TRBV6-5 to TRBJ1-2; TRBD1 is a possible D gene (5 bases). The V gene's germline CDR1 is MNHEY and CDR2 SVGAGI. This CDR3 region has 12 residues. The ends were cut back, 8 bases at V and 3 bases at J, with 10 bases in the middle. The CDR3 sequence: CASGGRDYGYTF. CDR3 bases: TGTGCCAGCGGGGGACGGGACTATGGCTACACCTTC.

This clone was observed a handful of times. V gene TRBV5-4 combines with J gene TRBJ2-3; D is undetermined. The CDR3 extends over 12 amino acids. Trimming removed 1 base from V and 4 bases from J, with 4 bases in between. Germline V gives CDR1 SGHNT, CDR2 YYREEE (reference sequence). CDR3 sequence (DNA): TGTGCCAGCAGCTTGATTGCAGATACGCAGTATTTT. This translates into CASSLIADTQYF. The variable domain in full, completed from reference TRBV5-4 and TRBJ2-3, reads ETGVTQSPTHLIKTRGQQVTLRCSSQSGHNTVSWYQQALGQGPQFIFQYYREEENGRGNFPPRFSGLQFPNYSSELNVNALELDDSALYLCASSLIADTQYFGPGTRLTVL.

The CDR3 sequence is CASSLSGGKSYTF. DNA for the CDR3: TGTGCCAGCAGCTTAAGCGGGGGCAAGAGCTACACCTTC. The V call is TRBV7-9, the J call TRBJ1-2; the D gene is possibly TRBD1 (6 bases). The CDR3 has 13 residues. V lost 2 bases and J 9 bases, leaving 13 bases between the germline ends. Germline assignment: CDR1 SEHNR and CDR2 FQNEAQ (reference sequence).

In this sample, this clone turned up many times. CDR3 region: CASSTGLYEQYV. Here the CDR3 DNA reads TGTGCCAGCAGCACGGGGCTATACGAGCAGTACGTC. This chain uses TRBV21-1 with TRBJ2-7. TRBV21-1 is a pseudogene segment. The CDR3 is 12 residues long.

Only a few counts were recorded for this clone. The chain recombines TRBV4-3 with TRBJ1-2; D is ambiguous. Trimming shortened V by 0 bases and J by 2 bases, and 4 bases separated the two germline ends. The CDR3 sequence is 13 residues long. Germline V gives CDR1 LGHNA, CDR2 YSLEER. This CDR3 reads CASSQDSNYGYTF. As DNA, the CDR3 is TGCGCCAGCAGCCAAGATTCCAACTATGGCTACACCTTC.

The chain links TRBV7-2 to TRBJ2-3; possibly TRBD2 for D (6 bases). Germline values: CDR1 SGHTA, CDR2 FQGNSA. The CDR3 is made up of 14 amino acids. Trimming took off 6 bases at V and 1 base at J, with 11 bases between the two ends. CDR3 coding DNA: TGTGCCAGCAGTTGGGGGGTCGGCACAGATACGCAGTATTTT. It yields the protein CASSWGVGTDTQYF.

The chain couples TRBV4-2 to TRBJ2-2; the D gene is possibly TRBD2 (5 bases). V lost 4 bases and J 1 base, leaving 16 bases between the germline ends. Germline CDR1 and CDR2: LGHNA and YNFKEQ. CDR3 size: 17 residues. The CDR3 DNA follows: TGTGCCAGCAGCCTCCTGTGGACGGGGTTGAACACCGGGGAGCTGTTTTTT. Encoded protein: CASSLLWTGLNTGELFF.

The V and J genes are TRBV7-2 and TRBJ2-6; 11 bases are a match to TRBD2. Trimming took 3 bases from V and 2 from J; bases not matched to a gene: 6. CDR3 size: 18 residues. Germline V gene data show CDR1 as SGHTA and CDR2 as FQGNSA. This CDR3 is CASSLWLAGGTGANVLTF. The CDR3, as DNA: TGTGCCAGCAGCTTGTGGCTAGCGGGAGGTACTGGGGCCAACGTCCTGACTTTC.

This sequence joins TRBV21-1 and TRBJ2-3; the table's D call, TRBD1, has no DNA check behind it. TRBV21-1 is noted as a pseudogene. The CDR3 sequence is 18 residues long. The CDR3 nucleotides are TGTGCCAGCAGCAAAGGGGACAGGGGACCGCCTAATACAGATACGCAGTATTTT. Translating it yields CASSKGDRGPPNTDTQYF.

This clone appeared a few times. The V and J genes are TRBV10-3 and TRBJ1-5; possible D gene TRBD1, 6 bases. The V and J ends lost 6 bases and 5 bases respectively, with 14 bases between them. This CDR3 is built from 14 residues. Germline lookup yields CDR1 ENHRY and CDR2 SYGVKD. The CDR3 sequence is CAISLGGEDQPQHF. DNA of the CDR3: TGTGCCATCAGCCTAGGGGGGGAGGATCAGCCCCAGCATTTT.

The V call is TRBV2, the J call TRBJ2-3, with D uncertain. Deletions cut 3 bases from V and 3 bases from J, with 4 bases between. Germline V gene data show CDR1 as SNHLY and CDR2 as FYNNEI. This CDR3 has 12 amino acids. The CDR3 region is CASSDRTDTQYF. CDR3 DNA sequence: TGTGCCAGCAGTGATAGGACAGATACGCAGTATTTT.